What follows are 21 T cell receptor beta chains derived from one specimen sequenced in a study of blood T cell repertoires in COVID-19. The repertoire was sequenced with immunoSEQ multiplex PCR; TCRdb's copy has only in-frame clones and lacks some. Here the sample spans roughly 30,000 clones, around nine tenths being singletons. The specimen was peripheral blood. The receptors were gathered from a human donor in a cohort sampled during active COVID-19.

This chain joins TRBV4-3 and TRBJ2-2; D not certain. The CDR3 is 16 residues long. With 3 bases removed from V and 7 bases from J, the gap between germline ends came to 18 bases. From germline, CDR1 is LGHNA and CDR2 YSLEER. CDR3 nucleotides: TGCGCCAGCAGCCACCCCATAGACGGTTGGAGCGGGGAGCTGTTTTTT. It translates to CASSHPIDGWSGELFF.

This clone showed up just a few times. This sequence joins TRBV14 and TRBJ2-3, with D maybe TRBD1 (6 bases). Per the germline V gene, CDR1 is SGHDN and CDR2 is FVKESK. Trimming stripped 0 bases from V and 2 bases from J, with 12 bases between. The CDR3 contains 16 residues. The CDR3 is CASSQDEGEITDTQYF. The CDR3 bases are TGTGCCAGCAGCCAAGACGAGGGGGAAATCACAGATACGCAGTATTTT.

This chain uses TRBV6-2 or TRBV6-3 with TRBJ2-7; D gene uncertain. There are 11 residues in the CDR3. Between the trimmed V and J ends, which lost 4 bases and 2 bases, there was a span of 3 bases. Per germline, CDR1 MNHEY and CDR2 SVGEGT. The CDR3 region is CASSFAYEQYF. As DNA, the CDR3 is TGTGCCAGCAGTTTCGCCTACGAGCAGTACTTC.

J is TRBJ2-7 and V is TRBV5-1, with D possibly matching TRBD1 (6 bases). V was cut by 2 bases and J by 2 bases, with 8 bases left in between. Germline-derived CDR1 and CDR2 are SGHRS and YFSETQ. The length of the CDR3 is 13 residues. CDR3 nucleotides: TGCGCCAGCAGCTTCACAGGGCCCTACGAGCAGTACTTC. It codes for CASSFTGPYEQYF.

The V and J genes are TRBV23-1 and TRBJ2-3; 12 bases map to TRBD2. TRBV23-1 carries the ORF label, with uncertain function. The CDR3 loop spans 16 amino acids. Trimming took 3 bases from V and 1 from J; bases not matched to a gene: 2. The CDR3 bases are TGCGCCAGCAGTCATCGGACTAGCGGGGGCACAGATACGCAGTATTTT. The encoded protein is CASSHRTSGGTDTQYF.

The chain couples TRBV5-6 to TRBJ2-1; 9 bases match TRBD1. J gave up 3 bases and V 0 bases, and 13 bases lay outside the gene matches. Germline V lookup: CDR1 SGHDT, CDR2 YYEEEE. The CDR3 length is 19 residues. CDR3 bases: TGTGCCAGCAGCTTGGCCTATCGGGTGGACAGGGGTGGCTACAATGAGCAGTTCTTC. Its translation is CASSLAYRVDRGGYNEQFF.

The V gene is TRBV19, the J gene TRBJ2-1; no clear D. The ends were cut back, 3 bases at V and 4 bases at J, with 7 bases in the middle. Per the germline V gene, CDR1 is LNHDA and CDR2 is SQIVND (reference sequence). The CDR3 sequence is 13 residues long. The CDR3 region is CASSILQYNEQFF. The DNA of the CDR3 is TGTGCCAGTAGTATCCTTCAGTACAATGAGCAGTTCTTC.

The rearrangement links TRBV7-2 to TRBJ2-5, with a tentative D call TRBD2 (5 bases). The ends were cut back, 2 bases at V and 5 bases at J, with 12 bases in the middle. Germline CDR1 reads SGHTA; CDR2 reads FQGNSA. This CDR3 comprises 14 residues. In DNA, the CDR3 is TGTGCCAGCAGCTTACCTAGGAGAGGGGAGACCCAGTACTTC. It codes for CASSLPRRGETQYF.

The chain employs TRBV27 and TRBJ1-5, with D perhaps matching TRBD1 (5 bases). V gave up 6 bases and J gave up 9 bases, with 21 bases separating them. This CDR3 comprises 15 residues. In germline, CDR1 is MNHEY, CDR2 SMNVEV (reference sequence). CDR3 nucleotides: TGTGCCAGCAGCCTCCGGTACGAGTTGGGGCGGCCCCAGCATTTT. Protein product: CASSLRYELGRPQHF.

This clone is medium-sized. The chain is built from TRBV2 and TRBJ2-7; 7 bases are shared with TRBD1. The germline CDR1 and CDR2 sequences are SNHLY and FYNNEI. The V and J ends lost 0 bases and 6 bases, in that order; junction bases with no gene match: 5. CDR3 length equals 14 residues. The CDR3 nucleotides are TGTGCCAGCAGTGAAGCAGCAGGACAGGCCGAGCAGTACTTC. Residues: CASSEAAGQAEQYF.

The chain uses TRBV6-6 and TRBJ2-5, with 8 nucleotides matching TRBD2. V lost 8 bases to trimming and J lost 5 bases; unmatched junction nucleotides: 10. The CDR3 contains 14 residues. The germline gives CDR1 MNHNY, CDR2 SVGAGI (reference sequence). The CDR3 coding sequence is TGTGCCAGCCGCGGGGGGATGCAGTCCGAGACCCAGTACTTC. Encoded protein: CASRGGMQSETQYF.

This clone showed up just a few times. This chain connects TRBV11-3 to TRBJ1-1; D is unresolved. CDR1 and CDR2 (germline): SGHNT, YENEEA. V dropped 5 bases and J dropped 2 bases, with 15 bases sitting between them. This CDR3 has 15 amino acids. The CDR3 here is CASSAYRDINTEAFF. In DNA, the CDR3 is TGTGCCAGCAGCGCTTACCGGGATATAAACACTGAAGCTTTCTTT.

CDR3 residues: CASSEAPKRGWYNSPLHF. The CDR3 DNA reads as TGTGCCAGCAGTGAAGCGCCGAAGCGGGGATGGTATAATTCACCCCTCCACTTT. The chain is built from TRBV2 and TRBJ1-6; D gene uncertain. Per the germline V gene, CDR1 is SNHLY and CDR2 is FYNNEI. With 0 bases removed from V and 4 bases from J, the gap between germline ends came to 16 bases. This CDR3 comprises 18 residues. Combining the CDR3 with reference TRBV2 and TRBJ1-6 gives the whole variable domain EPEVTQTPSHQVTQMGQEVILRCVPISNHLYFYWYRQILGQKVEFLVSFYNNEISEKSEIFDDQFSVERPDGSNFTLKIRSTKLEDSAMYFCASSEAPKRGWYNSPLHFGNGTRLTVT.

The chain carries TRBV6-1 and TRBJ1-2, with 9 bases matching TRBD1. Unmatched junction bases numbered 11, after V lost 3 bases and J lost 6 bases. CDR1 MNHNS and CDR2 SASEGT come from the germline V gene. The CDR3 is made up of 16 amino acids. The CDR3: CASSEPPGQGVDGYTF. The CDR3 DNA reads TGTGCCAGCAGTGAGCCTCCGGGACAGGGTGTGGATGGCTACACCTTC.

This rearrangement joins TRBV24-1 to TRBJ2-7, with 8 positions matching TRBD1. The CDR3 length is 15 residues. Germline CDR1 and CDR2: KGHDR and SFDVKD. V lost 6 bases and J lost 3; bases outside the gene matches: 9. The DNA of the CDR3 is TGTGCCACCAGTCTGGGACAGGCTAGAATCTACGAGCAGTACTTC. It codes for CATSLGQARIYEQYF.

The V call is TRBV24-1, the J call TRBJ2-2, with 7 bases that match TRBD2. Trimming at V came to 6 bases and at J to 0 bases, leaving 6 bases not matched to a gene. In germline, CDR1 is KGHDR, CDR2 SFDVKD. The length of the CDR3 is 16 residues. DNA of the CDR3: TGTGCCACCAGTCCGATGCGGGGGACGAACACCGGGGAGCTGTTTTTT. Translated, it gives CATSPMRGTNTGELFF.

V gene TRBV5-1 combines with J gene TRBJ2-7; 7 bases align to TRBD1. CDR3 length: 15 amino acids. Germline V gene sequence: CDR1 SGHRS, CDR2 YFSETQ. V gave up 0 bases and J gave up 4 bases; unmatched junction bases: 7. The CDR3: CASSLETGQKYEQYF. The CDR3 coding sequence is TGCGCCAGCAGCTTGGAGACAGGGCAGAAATACGAGCAGTACTTC.

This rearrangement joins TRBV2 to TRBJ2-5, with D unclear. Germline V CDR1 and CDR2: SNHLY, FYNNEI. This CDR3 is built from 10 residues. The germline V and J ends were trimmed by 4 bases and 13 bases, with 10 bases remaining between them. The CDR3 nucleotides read TGTGCCAGCAGTGGTTTCCTTCCGTACTTC. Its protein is CASSGFLPYF.

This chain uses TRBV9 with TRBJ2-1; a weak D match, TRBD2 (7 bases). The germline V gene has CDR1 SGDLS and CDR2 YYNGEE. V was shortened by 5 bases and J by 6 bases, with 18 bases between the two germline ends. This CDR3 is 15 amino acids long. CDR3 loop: CASSLAGAPPNEQFF. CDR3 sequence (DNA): TGTGCCAGCAGTCTCGCGGGGGCCCCTCCCAATGAGCAGTTCTTC. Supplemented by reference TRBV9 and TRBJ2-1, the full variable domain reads DSGVTQTPKHLITATGQRVTLRCSPRSGDLSVYWYQQSLDQGLQFLIQYYNGEERAKGNILERFSAQQFPDLHSELNLSSLELGDSALYFCASSLAGAPPNEQFFGPGTRLTVL.

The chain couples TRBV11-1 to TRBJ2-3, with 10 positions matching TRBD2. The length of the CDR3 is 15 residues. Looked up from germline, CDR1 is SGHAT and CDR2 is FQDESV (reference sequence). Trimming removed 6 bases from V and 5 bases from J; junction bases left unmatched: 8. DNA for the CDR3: TGTGCCAGCAGTCAAAGCGGGGGGGCGCTAGATACGCAGTATTTT. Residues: CASSQSGGALDTQYF.

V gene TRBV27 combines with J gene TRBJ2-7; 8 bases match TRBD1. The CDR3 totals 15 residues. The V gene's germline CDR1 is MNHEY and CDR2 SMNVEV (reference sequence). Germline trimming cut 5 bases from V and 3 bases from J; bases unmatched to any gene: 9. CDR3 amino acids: CASSPGAGGNYEQYF. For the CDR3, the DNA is TGTGCCAGCAGTCCCGGAGCAGGGGGCAACTACGAGCAGTACTTC.